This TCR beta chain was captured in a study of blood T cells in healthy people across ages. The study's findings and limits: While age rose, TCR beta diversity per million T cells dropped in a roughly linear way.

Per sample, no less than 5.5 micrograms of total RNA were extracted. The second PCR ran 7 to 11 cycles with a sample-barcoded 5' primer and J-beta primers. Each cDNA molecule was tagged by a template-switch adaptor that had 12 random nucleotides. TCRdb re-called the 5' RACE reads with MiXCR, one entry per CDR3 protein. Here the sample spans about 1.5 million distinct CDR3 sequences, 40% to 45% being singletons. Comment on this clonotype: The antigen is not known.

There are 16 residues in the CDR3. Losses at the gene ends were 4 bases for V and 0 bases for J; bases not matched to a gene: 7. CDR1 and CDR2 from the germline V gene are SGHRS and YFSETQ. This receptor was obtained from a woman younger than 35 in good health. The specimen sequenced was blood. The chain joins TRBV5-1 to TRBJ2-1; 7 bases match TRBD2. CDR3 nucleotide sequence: TGCGCCAGCAGCCCAACTAGCGTTCACTCCTACAATGAGCAGTTCTTC. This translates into CASSPTSVHSYNEQFF.